Reported below is one T cell receptor (beta chain). The antigen remains unidentified. Only in-frame clones appear in the TCRdb table, and some are missing; sequencing was by immunoSEQ multiplex PCR. The sample carries fewer than 100,000 clones, 83% recorded once. At baseline, cycle 4 day 1, and cycle 7 day 1, blood was sampled. The data originate from a study of OX40 agonist ivuxolimab in advanced cancers. Study-level points and caveats: CD8+ T cells were the subset that, on average, had more expanded clones than CD4+.

The sample here was CD4+ or CD8+ T cells sorted from blood, taken in a trial of the OX40 agonist ivuxolimab. The receptor was derived from an adult with an advanced solid tumor such as melanoma, head and neck, liver or kidney cancer.

The CDR3 nucleotides read TGTGCCAGCAGTGTGACAGGGGGCAGCTATGGCTACACCTTC. Translated, it gives CASSVTGGSYGYTF. V usage is TRBV2 and J usage is TRBJ1-2; 10 nucleotides match TRBD1. Germline values: CDR1 SNHLY, CDR2 FYNNEI. The J segment lost 4 bases and the V segment lost 4 bases, leaving 3 bases of the junction unmatched. This CDR3 spans 14 amino acids.